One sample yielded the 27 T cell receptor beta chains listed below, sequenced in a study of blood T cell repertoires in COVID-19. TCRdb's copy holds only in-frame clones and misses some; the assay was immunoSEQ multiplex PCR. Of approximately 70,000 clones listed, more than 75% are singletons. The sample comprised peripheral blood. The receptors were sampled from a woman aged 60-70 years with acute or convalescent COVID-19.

The CDR3 is CASSFEVLSRFF. The CDR3 bases are TGTGCCAGCAGCTTCGAAGTGCTCTCTAGGTTCTTC. The chain links TRBV7-9 to TRBJ2-1, with no clear D. The germline gives CDR1 SEHNR, CDR2 FQNEAQ (reference sequence). The CDR3 has 12 amino acids. V gave up 3 bases and J gave up 15 bases, with 15 bases separating them.

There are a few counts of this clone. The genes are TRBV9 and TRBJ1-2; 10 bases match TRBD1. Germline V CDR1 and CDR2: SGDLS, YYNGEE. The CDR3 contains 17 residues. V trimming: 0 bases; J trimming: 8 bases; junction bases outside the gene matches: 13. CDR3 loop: CASSVDETGGLYKGYTF. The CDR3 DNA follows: TGTGCCAGCAGCGTAGATGAGACAGGGGGCTTGTATAAGGGCTACACCTTC.

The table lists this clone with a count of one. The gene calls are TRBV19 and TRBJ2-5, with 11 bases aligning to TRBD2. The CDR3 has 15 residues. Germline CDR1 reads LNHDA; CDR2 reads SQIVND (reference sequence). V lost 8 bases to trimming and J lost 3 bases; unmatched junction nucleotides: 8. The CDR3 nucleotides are TGTGCCAGTGGGCGGGGACTAGCGGTTGAAGAGACCCAGTACTTC. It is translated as CASGRGLAVEETQYF.

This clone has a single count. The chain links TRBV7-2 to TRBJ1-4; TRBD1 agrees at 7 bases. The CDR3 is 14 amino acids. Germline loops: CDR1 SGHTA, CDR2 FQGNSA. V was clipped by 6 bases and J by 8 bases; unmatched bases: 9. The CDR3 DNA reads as TGTGCCAGCAGACCAGGGGGTTTGAAGGAAAAACTGTTTTTT. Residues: CASRPGGLKEKLFF.

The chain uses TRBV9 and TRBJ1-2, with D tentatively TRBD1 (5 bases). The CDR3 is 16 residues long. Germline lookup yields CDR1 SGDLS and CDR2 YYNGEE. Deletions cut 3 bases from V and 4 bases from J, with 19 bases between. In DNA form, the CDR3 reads TGTGCCAGCAGCGCCGAGCCCGGGACTAATCCCTATGGCTACACCTTC. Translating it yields CASSAEPGTNPYGYTF.

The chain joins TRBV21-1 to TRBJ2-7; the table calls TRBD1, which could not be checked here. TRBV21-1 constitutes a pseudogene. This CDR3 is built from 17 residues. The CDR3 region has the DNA TGTGCCAGCAGCAAAGGAGGCCACGACAGGGGACCCCACGAGCAGTACGTC. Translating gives CASSKGGHDRGPHEQYV.

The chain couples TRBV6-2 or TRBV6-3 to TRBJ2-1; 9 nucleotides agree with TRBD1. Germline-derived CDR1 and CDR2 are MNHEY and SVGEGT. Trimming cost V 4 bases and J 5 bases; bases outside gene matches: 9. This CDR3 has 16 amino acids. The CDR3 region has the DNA TGTGCCAGCAGTTTCCCACAGGGGGCATCGAACAATGAGCAGTTCTTC. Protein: CASSFPQGASNNEQFF.

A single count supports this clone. The CDR3 is CASSGGEEYGYTF. The DNA of the CDR3 is TGTGCCAGCAGTGGGGGGGAGGAGTATGGCTACACCTTC. The rearrangement uses TRBV9 and TRBJ1-2; a weak D match, TRBD1 (5 bases). Looked up from germline, CDR1 is SGDLS and CDR2 is YYNGEE. The CDR3 is made up of 13 amino acids. Trimming took 5 bases from V and 5 from J, leaving 13 bases between them.

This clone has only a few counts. The CDR3 DNA follows: TGTGCCAGTCCACGTATTCGGGAAGAGGAGGATTCGGGTGAGCAGTACGTC. This sequence encodes CASPRIREEEDSGEQYV. The rearrangement joins TRBV19 to TRBJ2-7; the D gene is possibly TRBD2 (5 bases). V shed 8 bases and J shed 7 bases, with 30 bases lying between them. Germline V lookup: CDR1 LNHDA, CDR2 SQIVND (reference sequence). The length of the CDR3 is 17 residues.

CDR3 in amino acids: CASTGQLNTGELFF. CDR3 DNA sequence: TGTGCCAGTACCGGACAGTTGAACACCGGGGAGCTGTTTTTT. The chain has TRBV19 and TRBJ2-2, with D maybe TRBD1 (6 bases). V lost 7 bases and J 1 base, leaving 10 bases between the germline ends. The V gene's germline CDR1 is LNHDA and CDR2 SQIVND (reference sequence). The CDR3 covers 14 residues.

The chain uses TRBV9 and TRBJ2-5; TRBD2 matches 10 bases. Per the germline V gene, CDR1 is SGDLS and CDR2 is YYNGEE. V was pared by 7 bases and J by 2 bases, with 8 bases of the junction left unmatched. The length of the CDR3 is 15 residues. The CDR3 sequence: CASAERGGLQETQYF. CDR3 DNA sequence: TGTGCCAGCGCTGAGCGGGGGGGCCTTCAAGAGACCCAGTACTTC.

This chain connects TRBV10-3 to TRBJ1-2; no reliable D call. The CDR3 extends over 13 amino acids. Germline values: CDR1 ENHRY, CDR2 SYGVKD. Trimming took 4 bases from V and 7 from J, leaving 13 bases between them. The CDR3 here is CAISAVRETGYTF. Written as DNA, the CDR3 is TGTGCCATCAGTGCGGTTAGGGAGACTGGCTACACCTTC.

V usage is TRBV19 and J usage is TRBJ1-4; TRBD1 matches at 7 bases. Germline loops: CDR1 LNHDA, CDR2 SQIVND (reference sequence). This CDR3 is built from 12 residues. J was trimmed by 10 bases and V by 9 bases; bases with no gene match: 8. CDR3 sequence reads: CASQPQGGKLFF. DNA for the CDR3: TGTGCCAGCCAGCCCCAGGGGGGAAAACTGTTTTTT.

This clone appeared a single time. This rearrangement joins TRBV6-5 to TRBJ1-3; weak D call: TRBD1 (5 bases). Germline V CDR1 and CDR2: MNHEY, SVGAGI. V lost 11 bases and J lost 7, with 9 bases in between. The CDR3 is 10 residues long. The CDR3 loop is CAGGDNTIYF. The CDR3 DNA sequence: TGTGCCGGGGGGGACAACACCATATATTTT.

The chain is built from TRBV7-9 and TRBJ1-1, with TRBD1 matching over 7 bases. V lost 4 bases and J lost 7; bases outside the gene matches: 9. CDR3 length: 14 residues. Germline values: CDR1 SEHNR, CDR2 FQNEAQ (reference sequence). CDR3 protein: CASSWRGREGEAFF. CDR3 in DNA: TGTGCCAGCAGCTGGAGGGGGCGAGAGGGTGAAGCTTTCTTT.

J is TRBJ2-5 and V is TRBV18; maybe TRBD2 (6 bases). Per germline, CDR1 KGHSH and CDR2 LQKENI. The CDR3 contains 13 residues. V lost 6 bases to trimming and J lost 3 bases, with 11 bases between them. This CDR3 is CASSYLAKETQYF. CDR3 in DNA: TGTGCCAGCTCCTACCTAGCGAAAGAGACCCAGTACTTC.

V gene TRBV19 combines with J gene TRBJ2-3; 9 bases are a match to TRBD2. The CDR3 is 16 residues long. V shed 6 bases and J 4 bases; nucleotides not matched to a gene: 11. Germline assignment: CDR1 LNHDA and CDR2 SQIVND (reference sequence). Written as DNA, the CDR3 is TGTGCCAGTAGCCCAGGCAGCGGGAGGAATCCAGATACGCAGTATTTT. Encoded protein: CASSPGSGRNPDTQYF.

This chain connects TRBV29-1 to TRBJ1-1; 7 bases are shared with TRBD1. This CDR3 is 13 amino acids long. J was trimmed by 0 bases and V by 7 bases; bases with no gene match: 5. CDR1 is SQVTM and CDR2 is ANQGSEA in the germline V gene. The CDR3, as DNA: TGCAGCGGAAGACAGGGCCTGAACACTGAAGCTTTCTTT. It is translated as CSGRQGLNTEAFF. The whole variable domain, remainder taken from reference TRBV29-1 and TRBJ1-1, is SAVISQKPSRDICQRGTSLTIQCQVDSQVTMMFWYRQQPGQSLTLIATANQGSEATYESGFVIDKFPISRPNLTFSTLTVSNMSPEDSSIYLCSGRQGLNTEAFFGQGTRLTVV.

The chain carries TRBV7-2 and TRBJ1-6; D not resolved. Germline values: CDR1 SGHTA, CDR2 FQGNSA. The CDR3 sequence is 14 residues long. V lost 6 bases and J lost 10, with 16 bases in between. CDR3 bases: TGTGCCAGCAGTTTGACTCCTCCGGTATCACCCCTCCACTTT. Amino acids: CASSLTPPVSPLHF.

The CDR3 DNA reads as TGTGCCAGCAGTTACCCCAACTTGGGGAGCAATTCACCCCTCCACTTT. It specifies CASSYPNLGSNSPLHF. This rearrangement joins TRBV6-6 to TRBJ1-6; D gene uncertain. V lost 2 bases and J 7 bases, leaving 15 bases between the germline ends. The germline V gene encodes CDR1 MNHNY and CDR2 SVGAGI (reference sequence). The CDR3 is 16 amino acids.

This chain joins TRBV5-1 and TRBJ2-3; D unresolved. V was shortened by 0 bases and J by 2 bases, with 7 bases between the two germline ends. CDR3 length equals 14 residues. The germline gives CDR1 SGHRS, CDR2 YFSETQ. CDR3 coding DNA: TGCGCCAGCAGCTTGGCGGTAAACACAGATACGCAGTATTTT. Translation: CASSLAVNTDTQYF.

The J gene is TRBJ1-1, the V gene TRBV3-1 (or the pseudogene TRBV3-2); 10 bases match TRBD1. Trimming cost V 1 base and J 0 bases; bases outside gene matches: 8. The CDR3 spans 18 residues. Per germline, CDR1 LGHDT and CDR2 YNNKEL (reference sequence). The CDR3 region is CASSQAFPGQGVNTEAFF. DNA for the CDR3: TGTGCCAGCAGCCAAGCCTTCCCCGGACAGGGGGTGAACACTGAAGCTTTCTTT.

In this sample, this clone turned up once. The CDR3 nucleotides are TGTGCCAGCAGCTTAGGCACTAGCGGGGTTCAAGAGACCCAGTACTTC. This sequence encodes CASSLGTSGVQETQYF. The genes are TRBV7-9 and TRBJ2-5; 10 bases map to TRBD2. From germline, CDR1 is SEHNR and CDR2 FQNEAQ (reference sequence). J gave up 2 bases and V 1 base, and 4 bases lay outside the gene matches. CDR3 size: 16 residues.

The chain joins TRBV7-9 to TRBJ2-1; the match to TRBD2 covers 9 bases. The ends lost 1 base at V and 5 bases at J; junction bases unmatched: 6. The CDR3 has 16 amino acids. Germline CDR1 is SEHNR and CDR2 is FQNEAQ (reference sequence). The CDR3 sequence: CASSLERASGNNEQFF. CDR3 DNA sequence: TGTGCCAGCAGCTTAGAACGGGCTAGCGGGAACAATGAGCAGTTCTTC. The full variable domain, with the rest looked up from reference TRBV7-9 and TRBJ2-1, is DTGVSQNPRHKITKRGQNVTFRCDPISEHNRLYWYRQTLGQGPEFLTYFQNEAQLEKSRLLSDRFSAERPKGSFSTLEIQRTEQGDSAMYLCASSLERASGNNEQFFGPGTRLTVL.

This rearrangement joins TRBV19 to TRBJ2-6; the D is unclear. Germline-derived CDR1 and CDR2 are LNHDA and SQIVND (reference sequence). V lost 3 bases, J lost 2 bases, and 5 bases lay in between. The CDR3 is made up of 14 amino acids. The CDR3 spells CASSMSTGANVLTF. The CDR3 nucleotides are TGTGCCAGTAGTATGAGTACTGGGGCCAACGTCCTGACTTTC.

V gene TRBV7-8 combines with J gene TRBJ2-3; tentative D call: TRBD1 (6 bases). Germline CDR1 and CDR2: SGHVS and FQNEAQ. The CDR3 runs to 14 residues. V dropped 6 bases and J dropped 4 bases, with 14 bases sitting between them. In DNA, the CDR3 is TGTGCCAGCAGTTCGTACAGGGTTCCAGATACGCAGTATTTT. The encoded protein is CASSSYRVPDTQYF.

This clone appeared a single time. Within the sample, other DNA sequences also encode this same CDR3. This chain's CDR3 is CASSLVQGSNEKLFF. The CDR3 coding sequence is TGCGCCAGCAGCTTGGTACAGGGATCTAATGAAAAACTGTTTTTT. J is TRBJ1-4 and V is TRBV5-1, with D maybe TRBD1 (6 bases). Trimming shortened V by 0 bases and J by 3 bases, and 9 bases separated the two germline ends. Per germline, CDR1 SGHRS and CDR2 YFSETQ. The CDR3 covers 15 residues.